These 27 T cell receptor beta chains share one sample of origin, sequenced in a study of lymphopenia after photon versus proton radiotherapy. Measured with immunoSEQ multiplex PCR; TCRdb has only the in-frame clones, and not every one. The sample has around 25,000 clones; roughly nine tenths are singletons. This specimen consisted of peripheral blood, obtained from a patient treated with photon-based radiotherapy. The origin of the receptors is a woman between 45 and 65 years old with cholangiocarcinoma.

This chain links TRBV5-1 with TRBJ1-6, with 12 bases identical to TRBD1. CDR3 length equals 16 residues. Looked up from germline, CDR1 is SGHRS and CDR2 is YFSETQ. J gave up 10 bases and V 4 bases, and 9 bases lay outside the gene matches. The CDR3 bases are TGCGCCAGCAGCCCGGGGACAGGGGGCTCGGGGTCACCCCTCCACTTT. The encoded protein is CASSPGTGGSGSPLHF.

V and J are TRBV7-9 and TRBJ1-2; D unresolved. Between the trimmed V and J ends, which lost 2 bases and 5 bases, there was a span of 12 bases. The CDR3 contains 14 residues. The germline V gene encodes CDR1 SEHNR and CDR2 FQNEAQ (reference sequence). The CDR3 reads CASSLSRTLYGYTF. DNA for the CDR3: TGTGCCAGCAGCTTATCTAGGACCCTTTATGGCTACACCTTC.

The gene calls are TRBV6-6 and TRBJ1-3; D unresolved. This CDR3 is built from 11 residues. Germline V gives CDR1 MNHNY, CDR2 SVGAGI (reference sequence). Trimming cost V 7 bases and J 4 bases, with 5 bases left between them. The CDR3 nucleotides read TGTGCCAGCACCAGGGGAAACACCATATATTTT. Its translation: CASTRGNTIYF.

The CDR3 reads CASSGGQGSLYEQYF. In DNA form, the CDR3 reads TGTGCCAGCAGCGGTGGACAGGGCAGCCTCTACGAGCAGTACTTC. V and J are TRBV7-9 and TRBJ2-7; 8 bases fit TRBD1. After removal of 5 bases from V and 3 bases from J, the junction contained 9 bases not matched to a gene. The germline CDR1 and CDR2 sequences are SEHNR and FQNEAQ (reference sequence). The CDR3 consists of 15 residues.

V is TRBV19 and J is TRBJ1-3, with D uncertain. Germline V gene data show CDR1 as LNHDA and CDR2 as SQIVND (reference sequence). The V end was cut by 9 bases, the J end by 0 bases, with 21 bases between. The CDR3 is 17 amino acids. In DNA, the CDR3 is TGTGCCAGCAGACCCCCGTCCGGGATCGGCTCTGGAAACACCATATATTTT. Amino acid sequence: CASRPPSGIGSGNTIYF.

V gene TRBV11-2 combines with J gene TRBJ1-3; possible D gene TRBD1, 5 bases. Germline V lookup: CDR1 SGHAT, CDR2 FQNNGV. The CDR3 has 19 amino acids. V gave up 2 bases and J gave up 2 bases, with 22 bases separating them. CDR3 in DNA: TGTGCCAGCAGCTTAATCCGGGGACCGACTTCGGAAACTGGAAACACCATATATTTT. Translating it yields CASSLIRGPTSETGNTIYF.

V and J are TRBV19 and TRBJ1-1; maybe TRBD1 (5 bases). The germline V and J ends were trimmed by 1 base and 6 bases, with 9 bases remaining between them. The CDR3 loop spans 13 amino acids. CDR1 and CDR2 from the germline V gene are LNHDA and SQIVND (reference sequence). CDR3 nucleotide sequence: TGTGCCAGTAGTATAGGGGGGGACCCTGAAGCTTTCTTT. This sequence encodes CASSIGGDPEAFF.

V gene TRBV10-1 combines with J gene TRBJ2-5; D is ambiguous. The V gene's germline CDR1 is WNHNN and CDR2 SYGVQD (reference sequence). CDR3 size: 10 residues. Trimming took 4 bases from V and 7 from J, leaving 4 bases between them. The chain's CDR3 is CASSGGTQYF. The CDR3 DNA is TGCGCCAGCAGTGGAGGGACCCAGTACTTC.

V and J are TRBV7-9 and TRBJ2-7; the D gene is possibly TRBD1 (6 bases). V lost 3 bases and J 3 bases, leaving 9 bases between the germline ends. Germline V gene data show CDR1 as SEHNR and CDR2 as FQNEAQ (reference sequence). This CDR3 is built from 13 residues. CDR3 nucleotide sequence: TGTGCCAGCAGCTTGGGGGACAACTACGAGCAGTACTTC. Amino acid sequence: CASSLGDNYEQYF. Variable domain in full (rest from reference TRBV7-9 and TRBJ2-7): DTGVSQNPRHKITKRGQNVTFRCDPISEHNRLYWYRQTLGQGPEFLTYFQNEAQLEKSRLLSDRFSAERPKGSFSTLEIQRTEQGDSAMYLCASSLGDNYEQYFGPGTRLTVT.

This rearrangement joins TRBV2 to TRBJ2-2, with D perhaps TRBD2 (5 bases). Germline-derived CDR1 and CDR2 are SNHLY and FYNNEI. The V gene lost 8 bases and the J gene lost 5 bases, with 9 bases spanning the gap. The CDR3 is 12 amino acids. The CDR3 DNA follows: TGTGCCAGCCGTAGGGAGACCGGGGAGCTGTTTTTT. Translating it yields CASRRETGELFF.

This clone was recorded once. The chain recombines TRBV6-5 with TRBJ1-1; the match to TRBD1 covers 8 bases. Germline trimming cut 7 bases from V and 0 bases from J; bases unmatched to any gene: 7. There are 15 residues in the CDR3. In germline, CDR1 is MNHEY, CDR2 SVGAGI. The CDR3 nucleotides read TGTGCCAGCACACGGACAGGGCTGGTGAACACTGAAGCTTTCTTT. This codes for CASTRTGLVNTEAFF.

CDR3: CASSLRTGLIDEKLFF. The CDR3, as DNA: TGTGCCAGCAGCTTACGGACAGGGCTCATAGATGAAAAACTGTTTTTT. The chain joins TRBV5-4 to TRBJ1-4; 8 bases are a match to TRBD1. This CDR3 contains 16 residues. The trim removed 2 bases at V and 6 bases at J, leaving 9 bases unmatched. The germline V gene has CDR1 SGHNT and CDR2 YYREEE (reference sequence).

This clone appeared a single time. This chain connects TRBV7-2 to TRBJ2-1, with TRBD2 matching over 9 bases. Trimming removed 4 bases from V and 9 bases from J; junction bases left unmatched: 13. CDR1 is SGHTA, CDR2 FQGNSA, per germline. The length of the CDR3 is 16 residues. CDR3 nucleotides: TGTGCCAGCAGCTCCCGGGGTAGCGGGGGTTATCTTGAGCAGTTCTTC. This gives the protein CASSSRGSGGYLEQFF.

J is TRBJ1-4 and V is TRBV4-3; D possibly corresponds to TRBD1 (5 bases). The germline V and J ends were trimmed by 0 bases and 8 bases, with 13 bases remaining between them. In germline, CDR1 is LGHNA, CDR2 YSLEER. This CDR3 contains 15 residues. CDR3 bases: TGCGCCAGCAGCCAAGATGGGGGGGAAGGGGAAAAACTGTTTTTT. The encoded protein is CASSQDGGEGEKLFF.

J is TRBJ2-6 and V is TRBV5-1, with 14 bases matching TRBD2. Germline assignment: CDR1 SGHRS and CDR2 YFSETQ. With V trimmed by 7 bases and J by 0 bases, 6 bases remained unmatched. This CDR3 comprises 18 residues. This CDR3 reads CASCRTSGGTSGANVLTF. The CDR3 DNA reads TGCGCCAGCTGCCGGACTAGCGGGGGGACCTCTGGGGCCAACGTCCTGACTTTC. Combining the CDR3 with reference TRBV5-1 and TRBJ2-6 gives the whole variable domain KAGVTQTPRYLIKTRGQQVTLSCSPISGHRSVSWYQQTPGQGLQFLFEYFSETQRNKGNFPGRFSGRQFSNSRSEMNVSTLELGDSALYLCASCRTSGGTSGANVLTFGAGSRLTVL.

The chain carries TRBV18 and TRBJ2-4; D may be TRBD1 (5 bases). The CDR3 has 15 amino acids. CDR1 and CDR2 from the germline V gene are KGHSH and LQKENI. V was pared by 2 bases and J by 9 bases, with 17 bases between. CDR3 nucleotide sequence: TGTGCCAGCTCACCAGACAGCTTGCCGGTCCCCATTCAGTACTTC. Translated: CASSPDSLPVPIQYF.

The chain joins TRBV7-2 to TRBJ1-2, with 7 positions matching TRBD1. The V segment lost 5 bases and the J segment 4 bases; nucleotides outside the gene matches: 4. This CDR3 comprises 13 residues. Looked up from germline, CDR1 is SGHTA and CDR2 is FQGNSA. Here the CDR3 reads CASSLDRIYGYTF. As DNA, the CDR3 is TGTGCCAGCAGCCTGGACAGGATCTATGGCTACACCTTC. The full variable domain, rest sourced from reference TRBV7-2 and TRBJ1-2, is GAGVSQSPSNKVTEKGKDVELRCDPISGHTALYWYRQSLGQGLEFLIYFQGNSAPDKSGLPSDRFSAERTGGSVSTLTIQRTQQEDSAVYLCASSLDRIYGYTFGSGTRLTVV.

The chain links TRBV6-1 to TRBJ1-1; no reliable D call. V lost 2 bases and J lost 4, with 5 bases in between. Germline V gene lookup returns CDR1 MNHNS and CDR2 SASEGT. The CDR3 is 12 amino acids. The CDR3 bases are TGTGCCAGCAGTGAACGTGGCACTGAAGCTTTCTTT. It codes for CASSERGTEAFF.

This chain connects TRBV11-2 to TRBJ1-1, with D maybe TRBD1 (6 bases). Germline CDR1 SGHAT, CDR2 FQNNGV. Trimming removed 5 bases from V and 4 bases from J, with 14 bases in between. There are 14 residues in the CDR3. CDR3 nucleotides: TGTGCCAGCAGCCCGGAGGGGGGGGGCACTGAAGCTTTCTTT. It encodes CASSPEGGGTEAFF. The variable domain in full, completed from reference TRBV11-2 and TRBJ1-1, reads EAGVAQSPRYKIIEKRQSVAFWCNPISGHATLYWYQQILGQGPKLLIQFQNNGVVDDSQLPKDRFSAERLKGVDSTLKIQPAKLEDSAVYLCASSPEGGGTEAFFGQGTRLTVV.

The chain links TRBV19 to TRBJ2-1; 9 nucleotides line up with TRBD1. This CDR3 has 17 residues. Germline CDR1 LNHDA, CDR2 SQIVND (reference sequence). Trimming took 4 bases from V and 5 from J; bases not matched to a gene: 12. CDR3 residues: CASSTPWTGAGDNEQFF. The CDR3 nucleotides read TGTGCCAGTAGTACCCCTTGGACAGGGGCAGGGGACAATGAGCAGTTCTTC.

V usage is TRBV19 and J usage is TRBJ1-5; D remains unclear. Germline V gene data show CDR1 as LNHDA and CDR2 as SQIVND (reference sequence). The CDR3 totals 17 residues. V shed 3 bases and J shed 0 bases, with 15 bases lying between them. Here the CDR3 reads CASSMDHRQYSNQPQHF. In DNA, the CDR3 is TGTGCCAGTAGTATGGATCACCGGCAGTATAGCAATCAGCCCCAGCATTTT.

The chain links TRBV29-1 to TRBJ2-5; 7 bases align to TRBD1. Trimming took 7 bases from V and 7 from J; bases not matched to a gene: 9. The CDR3 runs to 12 residues. Germline lookup yields CDR1 SQVTM and CDR2 ANQGSEA. CDR3 amino acids: CSAEGAWGTQYF. CDR3 DNA sequence: TGCAGCGCTGAGGGGGCCTGGGGGACCCAGTACTTC.

The chain employs TRBV4-3 and TRBJ2-3, with D perhaps TRBD2 (5 bases). Looked up from germline, CDR1 is LGHNA and CDR2 is YSLEER. V lost 4 bases and J lost 3, with 14 bases in between. The CDR3 is 15 amino acids. The CDR3 loop reads CASSPYEGATDTQYF. CDR3 DNA sequence: TGCGCCAGCAGCCCCTACGAGGGCGCGACAGATACGCAGTATTTT.

This clone has just one count. J is TRBJ1-3 and V is TRBV11-2; D gene ambiguous. The CDR3 is 17 residues long. Between the trimmed V and J ends, which lost 1 base and 0 bases, there was a span of 13 bases. Germline CDR1 is SGHAT and CDR2 is FQNNGV. The CDR3 coding sequence is TGTGCCAGCAGCTTAGTGGGTCAGTTCAGCTCTGGAAACACCATATATTTT. This codes for CASSLVGQFSSGNTIYF.

This rearrangement joins TRBV7-9 to TRBJ2-7, with 7 bases that match TRBD1. Germline V gives CDR1 SEHNR, CDR2 FQNEAQ (reference sequence). The CDR3 is 13 amino acids. J was trimmed by 6 bases and V by 6 bases; bases with no gene match: 8. The CDR3 sequence is CASSKQGFLEQYF. Written as DNA, the CDR3 is TGTGCCAGCAGTAAACAGGGGTTCCTCGAGCAGTACTTC.

CDR3 in amino acids: CASSPITRGKAFF. CDR3 bases: TGTGCCAGCAGTCCTATTACTAGGGGAAAAGCTTTCTTT. The chain has TRBV27 and TRBJ1-1, with D perhaps matching TRBD1 (5 bases). V lost 5 bases to trimming and J lost 9 bases, with 16 bases between them. Per germline, CDR1 MNHEY and CDR2 SMNVEV (reference sequence). The CDR3 is 13 amino acids.

This clone was observed a few times. The chain carries TRBV25-1 and TRBJ1-4, with D perhaps TRBD1 (6 bases). Germline loops: CDR1 MGHDK, CDR2 SYGVNS. Trimming took off 4 bases at V and 5 bases at J, with 14 bases between the two ends. The CDR3 sequence is 15 residues long. The CDR3 region has the DNA TGTGCCAGCAGTGGATACAGGGTATACAATGAAAAACTGTTTTTT. Residues: CASSGYRVYNEKLFF.